This T cell receptor beta chain was observed in a study of T cell responses to AZD1222 COVID-19 vaccine. Remarks on this clone: Its antigen is not identified.

Sequencing was performed with immunoSEQ multiplex PCR; in TCRdb, only in-frame clones are kept and a portion is missing. The sample lists about 50,000 clones, 88% occurring once. Germline CDR1 SGHTA, CDR2 FQGNSA. V lost 2 bases and J 5 bases, leaving 13 bases between the germline ends. The CDR3 contains 14 residues. Regarding the study as a whole: Spike regions recognized by vaccine-associated CD4 TCRs spanned the protein, led by 160-218 and 743-854. The sample set comprised mostly white British donors with more females, and clonal diversity was possibly underestimated. The study found Spike-specific TCR breadth and depth rose after two AZD1222 doses.

The TCR comes from an adult in good health. Sequencing was performed on peripheral blood, taken on day 0 of AZD1222 vaccination. The J gene is TRBJ2-7, the V gene TRBV7-2; D uncertain. The CDR3 region is CASSLLRHLDEQYF. CDR3 nucleotides: TGTGCCAGCAGCTTACTGAGGCACCTCGACGAGCAGTACTTC. Full variable domain (missing parts from reference TRBV7-2 and TRBJ2-7): GAGVSQSPSNKVTEKGKDVELRCDPISGHTALYWYRQSLGQGLEFLIYFQGNSAPDKSGLPSDRFSAERTGGSVSTLTIQRTQQEDSAVYLCASSLLRHLDEQYFGPGTRLTVT.